These 5 T cell receptor beta chains originate from one sample sequenced in a study of CD8+ T cells in alopecia areata. Extracted RNA was reverse transcribed into cDNA, the sequencing template. Repertoires were generated with immunoSEQ multiplex PCR, while TCRdb's copy carries only in-frame clones and drops some. The data show approximately 200,000 clones, 60% seen once. Treatment meaning: oral pan-JAK inhibitor, 5-10 mg twice daily. The source was CD4+ T cells sorted from blood, collected at week 4, from a patient treated with tofacitinib. These TCRs come from a human donor with alopecia areata.

The chain is built from TRBV29-1 and TRBJ2-2, with a possible D match to TRBD1 (6 bases). The germline V gene has CDR1 SQVTM and CDR2 ANQGSEA. The CDR3 spans 13 residues. Trimming took off 7 bases at V and 1 base at J, with 10 bases between the two ends. In nucleotides, the CDR3 is TGCAGCGGCCAACAGGGGAACACCGGGGAGCTGTTTTTT. Residues: CSGQQGNTGELFF.

The chain couples TRBV29-1 to TRBJ2-4; weak D call: TRBD1 (5 bases). V was cut by 6 bases and J by 7 bases, with 19 bases left in between. The CDR3 is 14 amino acids. Per germline, CDR1 SQVTM and CDR2 ANQGSEA. The CDR3, as DNA: TGCAGCGTCGCCGGGCGACAGTCAGAGAACATTCAGTACTTC. Translating gives CSVAGRQSENIQYF.

The chain carries TRBV5-1 and TRBJ2-7, with TRBD2 matching 7 bases. Germline V lookup: CDR1 SGHRS, CDR2 YFSETQ. The CDR3 extends over 13 amino acids. Unmatched junction bases numbered 2, after V lost 3 bases and J lost 2 bases. CDR3 DNA sequence: TGCGCCAGCAGCTCTACTAGCGCCTACGAGCAGTACTTC. Translation: CASSSTSAYEQYF. The full variable domain, with the rest looked up from reference TRBV5-1 and TRBJ2-7, is KAGVTQTPRYLIKTRGQQVTLSCSPISGHRSVSWYQQTPGQGLQFLFEYFSETQRNKGNFPGRFSGRQFSNSRSEMNVSTLELGDSALYLCASSSTSAYEQYFGPGTRLTVT.

There are a few counts of this clone. The junction departs from germline at one end; a sequencing error may be responsible. The chain has TRBV7-7 and TRBJ2-6; 8 bases are a match to TRBD2. Germline assignment: CDR1 SSHAT and CDR2 FNYEAQ (reference sequence). The length of the CDR3 is 19 residues. The DNA of the CDR3 is TGTGCTAGCAGCCCCCCGAGTAGCGGGGACCTTCGTGGGGCCAACGTCCTGACTTTC. Translation: CASSPPSSGDLRGANVLTF.

In its sample, this clone was seen once. The rearrangement uses TRBV7-2 and TRBJ2-5; D is undetermined. Per germline, CDR1 SGHTA and CDR2 FQGNSA. The CDR3 is made up of 15 amino acids. The germline V and J ends were trimmed by 11 bases and 5 bases, with 24 bases remaining between them. CDR3 bases: TGTGCCTCTTACCATTCTTACCTCCGGCTGGAGACCCAGTACTTC. It yields the protein CASYHSYLRLETQYF.